This T cell receptor beta chain comes out of a study of naive and memory T cell subsets. General observations from the study: TCR transcript changes with activation or differentiation may affect this RNA method.

Amplification of ligated cDNA took four PCR rounds with SP2 and nested alpha and beta constant primers. For blood and skin samples, reverse transcription used TCR alpha and beta constant primers. TCRdb used MiXCR to reprocess the 5' RACE reads, holding one entry per CDR3 protein. Here the sample spans about 32,000 distinct CDR3 sequences, over 15% being singletons. CDR1 is SEHNR and CDR2 is FQNEAQ in the germline V gene (reference sequence). The germline V and J ends were trimmed by 1 base and 2 bases, with 9 bases remaining between them. The CDR3 consists of 15 residues. A UMI-containing oligonucleotide was joined by 3' ligation to the TCR cDNA template. Whole-blood samples were over 2 ml of peripheral blood from healthy adult volunteers. This clonotype was counted a single time. The antigen is undetermined.

The TCR sequence derives from a female donor in good health. This chain joins TRBV7-9 and TRBJ2-1, with no clear D. The CDR3 protein is CASSLVGVTYNEQFF. Written as DNA, the CDR3 is TGTGCCAGCAGCTTAGTTGGGGTCACCTACAATGAGCAGTTCTTC.